This T cell receptor beta chain was identified in a study of cytomegalovirus exposure and HLA in healthy donors. Germline V gives CDR1 MGHRA, CDR2 YSYEKL. The trim removed 4 bases at V and 3 bases at J, leaving 2 bases unmatched. CDR3 length: 15 amino acids. This clone was detected only a few times. This same CDR3 is encoded by further DNA sequences in the sample. The PCR ran on 60 Vbeta and 13 Jbeta primers. Profiled with immunoSEQ multiplex PCR; TCRdb holds only in-frame clones, not every one. The sample carries about 210,000 clones, 82% recorded once. This receptor was identified in a man between 40 and 49 years old in good health and CMV-seropositive. V usage is TRBV4-1 and J usage is TRBJ2-7; 14 bases are a match to TRBD2. Material for sequencing was PBMCs. The CDR3 region is CASSPGLAGGYEQYF. The CDR3 nucleotides are TGCGCCAGCAGCCCAGGACTAGCGGGAGGCTACGAGCAGTACTTC.